These T cell receptor beta chains were read from a single sample in a study of blood T cell repertoires in COVID-19. Repertoires were generated with immunoSEQ multiplex PCR, while TCRdb's copy carries only in-frame clones and drops some. The sample has roughly 190,000 clones; around four fifths are singletons. The sample consisted of peripheral blood. Source of these receptors: a woman in her 70s with active or convalescent COVID-19. The CDR3 runs from the conserved cysteine through the conserved F or W. The D gene is left open where the match is weak.

cdr3_nt | cdr3_aa | j_call | v_call | d_call
TGTGCCAGCGGACAGGGGGCCAACTACGAGCAGTACTTC | CASGQGANYEQYF | TRBJ2-7 | TRBV19 | TRBD1
TGTGCCAGTACCAGAGGACAGCTGAACACTGAAGCTTTCTTT | CASTRGQLNTEAFF | TRBJ1-1 | TRBV6-5 | NA
TGTGCCAGCAGCCCTACTTGGGGGACAGGGGATAATTCACCCCTCCACTTT | CASSPTWGTGDNSPLHF | TRBJ1-6 | TRBV7-9 | TRBD1
TGTGCCAGCTCCGGGAACTACAATGAGCAGTTCTTC | CASSGNYNEQFF | TRBJ2-1 | TRBV28 | NA
TGTGCCAGCAGGGGGAGGGATACGCAGTATTTT | CASRGRDTQYF | TRBJ2-3 | TRBV2 | NA
TGTGCCAGCAGTCCTTACTTGAACTCCTACGAGCAGTACTTC | CASSPYLNSYEQYF | TRBJ2-7 | TRBV27 | NA
TGTGCCAGCAGCTTAGATGTGAGAGTAGCATCCTACGAGCAGTACTTC | CASSLDVRVASYEQYF | TRBJ2-7 | TRBV5-5 | NA
TGCGCCAGCAGCCAAAACCCTTTAGCCGCGGGAGGGTCCGCCCATGAGCAGTTCTTC | CASSQNPLAAGGSAHEQFF | TRBJ2-1 | TRBV4-1 | TRBD2
TGTGCCAGCTCACTAACCGGGACAGAGAACACTGAAGCTTTCTTT | CASSLTGTENTEAFF | TRBJ1-1 | TRBV18 | TRBD1
TGCGCCAGCAGTCAATCGTCCCGGACAGGGAGGAATAGCACTGAAGCTTTCTTT | CASSQSSRTGRNSTEAFF | TRBJ1-1 | TRBV23-1 | TRBD1
TGTGCCAGCAGAACAGGCGGAGGGGGCGAAGCTTTCTTT | CASRTGGGGEAFF | TRBJ1-1 | TRBV6-5 | TRBD1
TGTGCCAGCAGGGGGGGAAGCGGGAGGGTCGGCACCGGGGAGCTGTTTTTT | CASRGGSGRVGTGELFF | TRBJ2-2 | TRBV2 | TRBD2
TGTGCCAGCAGTGACCTTTGGGGTCGGGCGGGAGGATATGTCGTATACGAGCAGTACTTC | CASSDLWGRAGGYVVYEQYF | TRBJ2-7 | TRBV2 | TRBD2
TGTGCCACCAGTGATTTGGGGGCTAGCGGGAGGGCCGAGAACACCGGGGAGCTGTTTTTT | CATSDLGASGRAENTGELFF | TRBJ2-2 | TRBV24-1 | TRBD2
TGTGCCAGCAGTTATAGGGGACAGGGTGAATCACCCCTCCACTTT | CASSYRGQGESPLHF | TRBJ1-6 | TRBV6-6 | TRBD1